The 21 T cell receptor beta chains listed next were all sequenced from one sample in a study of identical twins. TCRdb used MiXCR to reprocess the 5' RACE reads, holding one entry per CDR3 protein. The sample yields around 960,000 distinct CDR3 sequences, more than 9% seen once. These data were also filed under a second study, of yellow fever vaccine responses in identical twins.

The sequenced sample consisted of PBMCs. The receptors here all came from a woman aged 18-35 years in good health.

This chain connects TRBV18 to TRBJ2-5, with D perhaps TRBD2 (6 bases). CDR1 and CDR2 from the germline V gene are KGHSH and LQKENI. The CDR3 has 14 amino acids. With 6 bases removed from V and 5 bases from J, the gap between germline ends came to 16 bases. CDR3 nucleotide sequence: TGTGCCAGCTCCCAGGGACTCCCACCCGAGACCCAGTACTTC. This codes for CASSQGLPPETQYF.

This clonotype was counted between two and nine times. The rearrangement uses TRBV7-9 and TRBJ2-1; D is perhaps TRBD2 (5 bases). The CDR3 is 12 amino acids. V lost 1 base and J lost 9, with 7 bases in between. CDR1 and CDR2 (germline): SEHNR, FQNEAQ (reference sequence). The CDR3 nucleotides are TGTGCCAGCAGCTTAGTAGAGGGTGAGCAGTTCTTC. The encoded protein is CASSLVEGEQFF.

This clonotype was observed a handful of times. The chain's CDR3 is CASSGGQGIYEQYF. The DNA for the CDR3 is TGTGCCAGCAGCGGCGGACAGGGAATCTACGAGCAGTACTTC. The V gene is TRBV7-9, the J gene TRBJ2-7, with TRBD1 matching over 8 bases. Germline values: CDR1 SEHNR, CDR2 FQNEAQ (reference sequence). Trimming removed 5 bases from V and 3 bases from J; junction bases left unmatched: 6. The CDR3 contains 14 residues.

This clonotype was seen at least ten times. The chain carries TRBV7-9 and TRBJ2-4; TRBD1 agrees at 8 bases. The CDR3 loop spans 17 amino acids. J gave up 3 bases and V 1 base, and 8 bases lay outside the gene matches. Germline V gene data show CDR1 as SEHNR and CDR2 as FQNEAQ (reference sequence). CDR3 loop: CASSLVGQGEVKNIQYF. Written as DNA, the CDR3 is TGTGCCAGCAGCTTAGTCGGACAGGGAGAAGTCAAAAACATTCAGTACTTC.

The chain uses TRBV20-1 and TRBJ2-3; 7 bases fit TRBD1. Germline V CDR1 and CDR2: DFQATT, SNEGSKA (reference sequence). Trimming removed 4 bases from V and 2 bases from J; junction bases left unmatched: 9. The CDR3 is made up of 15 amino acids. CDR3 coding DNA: TGCAGTGCTAAGACGGGGACAGTCAACACAGATACGCAGTATTTT. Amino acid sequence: CSAKTGTVNTDTQYF.

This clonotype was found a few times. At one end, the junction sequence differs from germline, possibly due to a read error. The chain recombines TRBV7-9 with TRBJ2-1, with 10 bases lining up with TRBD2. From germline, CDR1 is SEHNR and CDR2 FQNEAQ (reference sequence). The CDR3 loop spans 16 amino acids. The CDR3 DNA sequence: TGTGCCGGCAGTCCCATTCGGCTAGCGGGGGTTAATGAGCAGTTCTTC. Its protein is CAGSPIRLAGVNEQFF.

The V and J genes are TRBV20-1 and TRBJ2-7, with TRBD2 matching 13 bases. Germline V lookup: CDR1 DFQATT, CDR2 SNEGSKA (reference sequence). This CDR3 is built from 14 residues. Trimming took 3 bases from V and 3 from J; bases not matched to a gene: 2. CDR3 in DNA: TGCAGTGCTAGGACTAGCGGGAGGATCTACGAGCAGTACTTC. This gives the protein CSARTSGRIYEQYF.

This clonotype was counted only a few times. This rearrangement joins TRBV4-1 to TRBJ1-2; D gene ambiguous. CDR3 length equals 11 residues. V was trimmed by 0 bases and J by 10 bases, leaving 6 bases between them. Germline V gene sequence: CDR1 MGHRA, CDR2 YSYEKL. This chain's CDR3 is CASSQDRTYTF. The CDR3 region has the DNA TGCGCCAGCAGCCAAGATCGAACCTACACCTTC.

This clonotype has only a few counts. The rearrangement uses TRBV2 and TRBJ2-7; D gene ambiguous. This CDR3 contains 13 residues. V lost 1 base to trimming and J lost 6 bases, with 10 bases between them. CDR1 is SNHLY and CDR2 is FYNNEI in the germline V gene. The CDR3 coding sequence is TGTGCCAGCAGTGAAGAGTTAGTCGCCGAGCAGTACTTC. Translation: CASSEELVAEQYF.

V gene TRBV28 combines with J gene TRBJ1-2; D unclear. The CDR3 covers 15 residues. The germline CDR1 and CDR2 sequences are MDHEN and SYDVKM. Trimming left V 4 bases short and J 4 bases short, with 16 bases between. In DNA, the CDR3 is TGTGCCAGCAGTTCGACCGCCGAGACGGGCTATGGCTACACCTTC. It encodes CASSSTAETGYGYTF.

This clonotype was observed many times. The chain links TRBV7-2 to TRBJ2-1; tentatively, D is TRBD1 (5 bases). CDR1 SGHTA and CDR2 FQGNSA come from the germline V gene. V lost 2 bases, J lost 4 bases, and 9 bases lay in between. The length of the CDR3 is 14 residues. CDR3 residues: CASSLQGLYNEQFF. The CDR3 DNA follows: TGTGCCAGCAGCTTACAGGGTTTGTACAATGAGCAGTTCTTC.

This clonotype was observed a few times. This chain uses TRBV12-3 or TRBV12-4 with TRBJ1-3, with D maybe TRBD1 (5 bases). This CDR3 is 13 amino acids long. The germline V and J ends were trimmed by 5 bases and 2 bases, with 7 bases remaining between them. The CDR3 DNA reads TGTGCCAGCAGTGCGACAGCTGGAAACACCATATATTTT. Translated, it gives CASSATAGNTIYF.

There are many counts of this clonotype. CDR3 nucleotides: TGTGCCATCAGTGAGGGAAAAAGCTCCTACAATGAGCAGTTCTTC. It translates to CAISEGKSSYNEQFF. V gene TRBV10-3 combines with J gene TRBJ2-1; D unclear. CDR1 is ENHRY, CDR2 SYGVKD, per germline. V lost 2 bases, J lost 0 bases, and 8 bases lay in between. The CDR3 length is 15 residues.

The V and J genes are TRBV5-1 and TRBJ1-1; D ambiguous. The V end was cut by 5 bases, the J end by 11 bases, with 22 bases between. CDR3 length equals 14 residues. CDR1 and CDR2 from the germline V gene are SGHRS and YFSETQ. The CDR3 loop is CASSPSFGGDKAFF. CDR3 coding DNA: TGCGCCAGCAGTCCATCGTTCGGAGGTGATAAGGCTTTCTTT.

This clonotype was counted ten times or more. The CDR3 DNA reads TGTGCCAGCAGCCCCTCGGGGAGGGGGTATAAGGAGACCCAGTACTTC. Translated, it gives CASSPSGRGYKETQYF. The chain is built from TRBV12-3 or TRBV12-4 and TRBJ2-5; a weak D match, TRBD2 (7 bases). The V end lost 6 bases, the J end lost 5 bases, and 22 bases lay between the germline ends. The CDR3 runs to 16 residues.

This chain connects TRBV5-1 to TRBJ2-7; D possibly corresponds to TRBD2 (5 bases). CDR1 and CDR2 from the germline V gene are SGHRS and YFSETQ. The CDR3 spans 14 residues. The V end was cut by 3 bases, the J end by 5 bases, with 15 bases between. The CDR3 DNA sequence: TGCGCCAGCAGCTCCGGACTCGGTGGGGACGAGCAGTACTTC. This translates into CASSSGLGGDEQYF.

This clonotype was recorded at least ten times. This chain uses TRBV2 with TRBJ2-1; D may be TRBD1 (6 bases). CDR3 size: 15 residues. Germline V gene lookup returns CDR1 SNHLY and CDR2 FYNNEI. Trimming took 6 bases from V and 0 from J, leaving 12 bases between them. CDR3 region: CASRRTASSYNEQFF. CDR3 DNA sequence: TGTGCCAGCAGGAGGACAGCCTCCTCCTACAATGAGCAGTTCTTC.

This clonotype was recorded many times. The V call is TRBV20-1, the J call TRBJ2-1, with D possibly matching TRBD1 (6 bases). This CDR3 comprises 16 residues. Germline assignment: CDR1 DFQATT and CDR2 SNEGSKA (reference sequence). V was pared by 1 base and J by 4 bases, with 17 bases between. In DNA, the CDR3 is TGCAGTGCTAGAGTGGGGGACATCCCTAAATACAATGAGCAGTTCTTC. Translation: CSARVGDIPKYNEQFF.

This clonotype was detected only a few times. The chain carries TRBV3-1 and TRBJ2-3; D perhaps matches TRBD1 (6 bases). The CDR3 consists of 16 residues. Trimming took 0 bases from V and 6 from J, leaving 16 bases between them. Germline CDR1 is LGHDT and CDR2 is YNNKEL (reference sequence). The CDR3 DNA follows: TGTGCCAGCAGCCAAGATCAACCTCGACAGGCGGATACGCAGTATTTT. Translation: CASSQDQPRQADTQYF.

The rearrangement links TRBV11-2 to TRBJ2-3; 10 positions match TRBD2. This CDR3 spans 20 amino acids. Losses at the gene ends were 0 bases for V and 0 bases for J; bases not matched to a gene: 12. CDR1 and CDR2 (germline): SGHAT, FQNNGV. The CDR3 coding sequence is TGTGCCAGCAGCTTAGATTTCGAGGCTAGCGGGAGTCTTAGCACAGATACGCAGTATTTT. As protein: CASSLDFEASGSLSTDTQYF. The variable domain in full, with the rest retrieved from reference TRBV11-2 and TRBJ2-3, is EAGVAQSPRYKIIEKRQSVAFWCNPISGHATLYWYQQILGQGPKLLIQFQNNGVVDDSQLPKDRFSAERLKGVDSTLKIQPAKLEDSAVYLCASSLDFEASGSLSTDTQYFGPGTRLTVL.

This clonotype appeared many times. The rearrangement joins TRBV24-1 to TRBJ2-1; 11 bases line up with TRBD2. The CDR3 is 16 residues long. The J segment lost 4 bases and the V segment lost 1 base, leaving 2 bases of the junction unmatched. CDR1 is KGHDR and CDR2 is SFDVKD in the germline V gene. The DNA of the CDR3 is TGTGCCACCAGTGATTTAGGGACTAGCGGTTACAATGAGCAGTTCTTC. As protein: CATSDLGTSGYNEQFF.